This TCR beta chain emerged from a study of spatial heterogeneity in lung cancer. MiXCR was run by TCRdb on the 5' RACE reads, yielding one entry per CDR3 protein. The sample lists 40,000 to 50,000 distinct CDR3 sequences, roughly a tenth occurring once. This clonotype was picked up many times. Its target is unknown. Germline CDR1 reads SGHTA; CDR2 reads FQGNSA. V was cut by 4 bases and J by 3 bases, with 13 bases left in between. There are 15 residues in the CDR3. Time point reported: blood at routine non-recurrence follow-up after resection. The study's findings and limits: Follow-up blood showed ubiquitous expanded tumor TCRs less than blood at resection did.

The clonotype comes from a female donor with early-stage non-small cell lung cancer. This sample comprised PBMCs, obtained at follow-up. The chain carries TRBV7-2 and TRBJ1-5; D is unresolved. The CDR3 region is CASSSVWGNNQPQHF. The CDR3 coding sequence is TGTGCCAGCAGCTCCGTATGGGGTAACAATCAGCCCCAGCATTTT.